This entry lists 5 T cell receptor beta chains sequenced from one sample in a study of blood T cell repertoires in COVID-19. This table comes from immunoSEQ multiplex PCR, and its TCRdb copy is limited to in-frame clones, with some not included. The sample includes fewer than 250,000 clones, about 82% of them seen just once. The sequenced material came from peripheral blood. The receptors were sampled from an older woman with active or convalescent COVID-19.

The rearrangement joins TRBV7-9 to TRBJ2-3, with D perhaps TRBD2 (5 bases). V gave up 5 bases and J gave up 5 bases, with 14 bases separating them. The CDR3 sequence is 14 residues long. The germline gives CDR1 SEHNR, CDR2 FQNEAQ (reference sequence). This CDR3 is CASSPAGSGDTQYF. The CDR3 region has the DNA TGTGCCAGCAGCCCCGCTGGGAGTGGAGATACGCAGTATTTT.

The CDR3 DNA reads as TGTGCCAGCAGCTTATACAGGGGGACTACTGGTGAGCAGTTCTTC. Its protein product is CASSLYRGTTGEQFF. The genes are TRBV11-1 and TRBJ2-1; D is possibly TRBD1 (8 bases). V was clipped by 2 bases and J by 9 bases, with 17 bases between them. CDR1 is SGHAT and CDR2 is FQDESV in the germline V gene (reference sequence). The CDR3 extends over 15 amino acids. The full variable domain, completed using reference TRBV11-1 and TRBJ2-1, is EAEVAQSPRYKITEKSQAVAFWCDPISGHATLYWYRQILGQGPELLVQFQDESVVDDSQLPKDRFSAERLKGVDSTLKIQPAELGDSAMYLCASSLYRGTTGEQFFGPGTRLTVL.

The J gene is TRBJ1-1, the V gene TRBV29-1; no definite D call. This CDR3 region has 14 residues. The germline V and J ends were trimmed by 5 bases and 2 bases, with 15 bases remaining between them. Per germline, CDR1 SQVTM and CDR2 ANQGSEA. This chain's CDR3 is CSVFGPGANTEAFF. CDR3 sequence (DNA): TGCAGCGTTTTTGGGCCAGGCGCCAACACTGAAGCTTTCTTT.

The J gene is TRBJ2-3, the V gene TRBV7-9; 12 nucleotides line up with TRBD1. The CDR3 length is 16 residues. With V trimmed by 10 bases and J by 5 bases, 13 bases remained unmatched. Germline CDR1 SEHNR, CDR2 FQNEAQ (reference sequence). The DNA for the CDR3 is TGTGCCACCCCGGGCGGGACAGGGGGCGCAGTAGATACGCAGTATTTT. Encoded protein: CATPGGTGGAVDTQYF.

The chain employs TRBV7-2 and TRBJ1-5; TRBD1 agrees at 7 bases. This CDR3 contains 14 residues. Germline-derived CDR1 and CDR2 are SGHTA and FQGNSA. V was clipped by 5 bases and J by 6 bases; unmatched bases: 7. The CDR3 sequence: CASSRTGVGQPQHF. The CDR3 coding sequence is TGTGCCAGCAGCCGGACAGGTGTCGGTCAGCCCCAGCATTTT.